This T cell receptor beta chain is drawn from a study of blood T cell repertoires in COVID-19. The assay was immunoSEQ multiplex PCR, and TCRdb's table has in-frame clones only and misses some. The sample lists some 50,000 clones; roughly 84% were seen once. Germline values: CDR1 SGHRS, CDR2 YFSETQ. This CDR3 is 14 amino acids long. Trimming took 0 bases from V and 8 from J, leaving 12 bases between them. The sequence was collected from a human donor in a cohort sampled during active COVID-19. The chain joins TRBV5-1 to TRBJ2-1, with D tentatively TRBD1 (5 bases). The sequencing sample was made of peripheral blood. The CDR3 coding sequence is TGCGCCAGCAGCTTGGCTCTCCAGGGCTATGAGCAGTTCTTC. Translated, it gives CASSLALQGYEQFF.